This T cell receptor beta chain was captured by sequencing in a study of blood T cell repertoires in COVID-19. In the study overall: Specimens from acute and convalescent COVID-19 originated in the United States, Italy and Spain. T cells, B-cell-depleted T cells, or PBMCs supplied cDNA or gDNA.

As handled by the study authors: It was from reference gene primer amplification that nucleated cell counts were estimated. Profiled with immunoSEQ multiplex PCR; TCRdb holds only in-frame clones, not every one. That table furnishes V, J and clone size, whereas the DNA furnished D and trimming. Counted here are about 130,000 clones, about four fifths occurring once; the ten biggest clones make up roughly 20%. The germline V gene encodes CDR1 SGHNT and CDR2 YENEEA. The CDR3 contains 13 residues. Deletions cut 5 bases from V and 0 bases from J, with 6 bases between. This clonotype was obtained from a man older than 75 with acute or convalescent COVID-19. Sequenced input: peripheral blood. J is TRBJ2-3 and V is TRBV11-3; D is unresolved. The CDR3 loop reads CASSDGSTDTQYF. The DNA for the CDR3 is TGTGCCAGCAGCGACGGGAGCACAGATACGCAGTATTTT.